The clone carrying this T cell receptor (beta chain) was counted ten times or more. Antigen unknown. An expansion of CD8+CD57+ cells by flow cytometry had been shown in patients chosen for sequencing. Severe acquired aplastic anemia was the diagnosis recorded for all patients. CDR3 size: 14 residues. Germline CDR1 and CDR2: SGHDT and YYEEEE. The J segment lost 4 bases and the V segment lost 4 bases, leaving 4 bases of the junction unmatched. Profiling of TCR beta VDJ combinations and CDR3 sequences used genomic DNA as template. TCRdb used MiXCR to reprocess the reads, holding one entry per CDR3 protein. The profile shows 150,000 to 200,000 distinct CDR3 sequences, approximately 50% of them singletons. This entry comes from a study of CD8+CD57+ T cells in acquired aplastic anemia. Looking at the study overall: An average of roughly 3.2 ug of DNA was obtained from sorted CD4+ and CD8+ cells.

Broader study findings: Patients and controls were not found to differ significantly in CD8+ Simpson's diversity.

The rearrangement uses TRBV5-6 and TRBJ2-5, with 10 bases matching TRBD1. The clonotype originates from a human donor with aplastic anemia. The specimen was sorted CD4+, CD8+, or CD8+CD57+ T cells (not recorded which) from PBMCs. The CDR3 is CASSTRQGAETQYF. Here the CDR3 DNA reads TGTGCCAGCAGCACCCGACAGGGGGCAGAGACCCAGTACTTC.